The rows below give T cell receptor beta chains drawn from one sample of a study of T cells after posttransplantation cyclophosphamide. Sequencing used immunoSEQ multiplex PCR; TCRdb keeps in-frame clones, though not all of them. The data contain some 61,000 clones, roughly 95% of them singletons. The sequenced material came from PBMCs. Receptors were obtained from a woman in her thirties in good health and a related stem cell transplant donor. CDR3s include the opening cysteine and the closing phenylalanine or tryptophan. The order of the fields is J gene, D gene, V gene, clone size, CDR3 protein, CDR3 DNA. D genes are given only for firm matches. Some rows have no size entry. The others give once, few or many, or a class for an expanded clone.

TRBJ2-5 | TRBD2 | TRBV29-1 | NA | CSVETGGETQYF | TGCAGCGTTGAAACGGGGGGGGAGACCCAGTACTTC
TRBJ1-2 | TRBD1 | TRBV2 | NA | CASEIRTGDHGYTF | TGTGCCAGCGAGATTCGGACAGGGGATCACGGCTACACCTTC
TRBJ1-5 | NA | TRBV7-2 | NA | CASSFKSGINQPQHF | TGTGCCAGCAGCTTCAAATCAGGAATCAATCAGCCCCAGCATTTT
TRBJ1-2 | NA | TRBV5-6 | NA | CASSFLGAPDTF | TGTGCCAGCAGCTTTTTAGGGGCGCCGGACACCTTC
TRBJ1-1 | TRBD1 | TRBV10-3 | NA | CAISDRDRVDTEAFF | TGTGCCATCAGTGACCGAGACAGGGTAGACACTGAAGCTTTCTTT
TRBJ2-2 | NA | TRBV5-4 | NA | CASSVGRGRATGELFF | TGTGCCAGCAGCGTGGGACGGGGAAGGGCCACCGGGGAGCTGTTTTTT
TRBJ1-1 | NA | TRBV18 | NA | CASSLTPDRNTEAFF | TGTGCCAGCTCACTGACTCCGGACAGGAACACTGAAGCTTTCTTT
TRBJ2-7 | NA | TRBV11-2 | NA | CASSPRQGGSYEQYF | TGTGCCAGCAGCCCCAGACAGGGAGGGTCCTACGAGCAGTACTTC
TRBJ1-5 | NA | TRBV21-1 | few | CASSKVRGHRSNQPQHF | TGTGCCAGCAGCAAAGTTCGGGGACATCGTAGCAATCAGCCCCAGCATTTT
TRBJ1-2 | TRBD1 | TRBV7-2 | NA | CASSLDRGGYGYTF | TGTGCCAGCAGCTTGGACAGGGGGGGCTATGGCTACACCTTC
TRBJ1-3 | NA | TRBV19 | NA | CASSIGAGSGNTIYF | TGTGCCAGTAGTATAGGGGCAGGCTCTGGAAACACCATATATTTT
TRBJ1-3 | TRBD1 | TRBV6-1 | NA | CASVKTGDSGNTIYF | TGTGCCAGCGTAAAAACAGGGGACTCTGGAAACACCATATATTTT
TRBJ2-2 | NA | TRBV7-9 | NA | CASSFYTGELFF | TGTGCCAGCAGCTTCTATACCGGGGAGCTGTTTTTT
TRBJ1-1 | TRBD1 | TRBV10-3 | NA | CAISERDRANTEAFF | TGTGCCATCAGTGAGCGTGACAGGGCGAACACTGAAGCTTTCTTT
TRBJ1-2 | TRBD1 | TRBV7-2 | NA | CASSSRTGEYGYTF | TGTGCCAGCAGCTCCCGGACAGGGGAGTATGGCTACACCTTC
TRBJ1-5 | NA | TRBV30 | NA | CAWSVQAARNQPQHF | TGTGCCTGGAGTGTACAGGCGGCCCGCAATCAGCCCCAGCATTTT
TRBJ2-2 | NA | TRBV13 | NA | CASRSTTNTGELFF | TGTGCCAGCAGATCTACGACTAACACCGGGGAGCTGTTTTTT
TRBJ1-1 | NA | TRBV5-1 | NA | CASSWGAGTEAFF | TGCGCCAGCAGCTGGGGGGCAGGGACTGAAGCTTTCTTT
TRBJ1-1 | NA | TRBV4-1 | NA | CASSPGQPKAFF | TGCGCCAGCTCCCCCGGGCAGCCTAAAGCTTTCTTT
TRBJ2-5 | TRBD1 | TRBV5-6 | NA | CASSSDRGLQETQYF | TGTGCCAGCAGCTCGGACAGGGGGCTCCAAGAGACCCAGTACTTC
TRBJ2-7 | NA | TRBV7-2 | NA | CASSLQGSGGAYEQYF | TGTGCCAGCAGCTTACAGGGTTCTGGAGGAGCCTACGAGCAGTACTTC
TRBJ1-3 | TRBD1 | TRBV19 | NA | CASTGTGSFGNTIYF | TGTGCCAGTACAGGGACAGGGTCCTTCGGAAACACCATATATTTT
TRBJ1-2 | NA | TRBV20-1 | NA | CSARAGPSYTF | TGCAGTGCTAGAGCGGGACCGAGCTACACCTTC